This TCR beta chain stems from a study of OX40 agonist ivuxolimab in advanced cancers. Study summary: Ivuxolimab, an antibody that agonizes OX40 (CD134), was administered to the patients. Every 2 weeks, patients got intravenous ivuxolimab at one of six dose levels (0.01-10 mg/kg).

The germline V and J ends were trimmed by 2 bases and 6 bases, with 14 bases remaining between them. Per the germline V gene, CDR1 is MNHEY and CDR2 is SVGAGI. There are 15 residues in the CDR3. Comment on this clone: Its specificity is unknown.

Libraries were prepared by immunoSEQ multiplex PCR; TCRdb keeps only in-frame clonotypes and omits some of them. In the table there are about 94,000 clones, around 86% of which are singletons. Study-wide results and limits: Doses of 0.1 to 3.0 mg/kg were accompanied by clonal expansion of CD4+ and CD8+ blood T cells by week 6. Compared with CD4+, CD8+ T cells on average had more expanded clones.

The sample consisted of CD4+ or CD8+ T cells sorted from blood, taken in a trial of the OX40 agonist ivuxolimab. V gene TRBV6-5 combines with J gene TRBJ2-1; no firm D call. This sequence originates from an adult with an advanced solid tumor such as melanoma, head and neck, liver or kidney cancer. This CDR3 reads CASSYGLLPVNEQFF. DNA of the CDR3: TGTGCCAGCAGTTACGGCCTGCTCCCGGTCAATGAGCAGTTCTTC.